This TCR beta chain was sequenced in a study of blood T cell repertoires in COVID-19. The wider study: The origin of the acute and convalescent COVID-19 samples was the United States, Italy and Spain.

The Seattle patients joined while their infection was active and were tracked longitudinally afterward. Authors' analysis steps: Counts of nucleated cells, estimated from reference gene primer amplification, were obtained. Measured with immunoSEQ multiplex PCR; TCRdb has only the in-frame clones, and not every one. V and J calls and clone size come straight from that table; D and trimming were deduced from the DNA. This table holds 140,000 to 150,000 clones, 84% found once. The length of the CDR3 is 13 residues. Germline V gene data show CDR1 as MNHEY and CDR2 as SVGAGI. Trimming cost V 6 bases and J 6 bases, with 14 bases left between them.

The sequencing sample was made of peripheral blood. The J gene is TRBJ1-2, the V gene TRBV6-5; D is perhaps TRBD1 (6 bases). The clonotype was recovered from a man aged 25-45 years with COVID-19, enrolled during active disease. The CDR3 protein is CASSQYRADGYTF. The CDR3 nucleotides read TGTGCCAGCAGCCAGTACAGGGCGGATGGCTACACCTTC.